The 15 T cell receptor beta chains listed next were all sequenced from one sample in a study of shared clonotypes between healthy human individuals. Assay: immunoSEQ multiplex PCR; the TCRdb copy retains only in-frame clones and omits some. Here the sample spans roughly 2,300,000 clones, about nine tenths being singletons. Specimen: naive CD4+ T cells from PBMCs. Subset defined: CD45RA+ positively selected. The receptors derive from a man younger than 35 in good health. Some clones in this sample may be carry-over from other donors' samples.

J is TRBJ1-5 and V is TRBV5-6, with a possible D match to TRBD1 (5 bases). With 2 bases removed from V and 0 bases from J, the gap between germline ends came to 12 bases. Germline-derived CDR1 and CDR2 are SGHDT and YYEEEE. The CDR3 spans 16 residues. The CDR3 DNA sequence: TGTGCCAGCAGCTTTAGGGGATATAATAGCAATCAGCCCCAGCATTTT. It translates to CASSFRGYNSNQPQHF.

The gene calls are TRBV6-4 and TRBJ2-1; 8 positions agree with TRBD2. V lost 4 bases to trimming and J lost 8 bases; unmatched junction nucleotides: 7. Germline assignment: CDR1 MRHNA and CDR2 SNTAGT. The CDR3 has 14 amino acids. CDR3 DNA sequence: TGTGCCAGCAGTGCAGCGGGAGTATTCGATGAGCAGTTCTTC. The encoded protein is CASSAAGVFDEQFF.

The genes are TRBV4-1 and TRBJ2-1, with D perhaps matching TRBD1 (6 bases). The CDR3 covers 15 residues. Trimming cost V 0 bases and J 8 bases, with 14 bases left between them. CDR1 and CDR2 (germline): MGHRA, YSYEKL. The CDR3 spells CASSQETQGNDEQFF. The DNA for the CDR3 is TGCGCCAGCAGCCAAGAAACTCAGGGGAACGATGAGCAGTTCTTC.

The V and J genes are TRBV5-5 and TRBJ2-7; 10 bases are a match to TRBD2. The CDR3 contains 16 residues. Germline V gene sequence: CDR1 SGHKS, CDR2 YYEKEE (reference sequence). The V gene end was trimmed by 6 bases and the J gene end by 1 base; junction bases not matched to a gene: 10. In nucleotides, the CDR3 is TGTGCCAGCACCGAATTTCCGGGACTAGCGTCCTACGAGCAGTACTTC. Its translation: CASTEFPGLASYEQYF.

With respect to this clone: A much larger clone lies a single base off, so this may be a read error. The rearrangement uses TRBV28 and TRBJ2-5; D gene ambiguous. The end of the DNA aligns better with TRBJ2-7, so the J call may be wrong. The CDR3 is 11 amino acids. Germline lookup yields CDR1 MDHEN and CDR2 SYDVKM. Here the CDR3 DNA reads TGTGCCAGCAGTTTATTCTACGAGCAGTACTTC. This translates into CASSLFYEQYF.

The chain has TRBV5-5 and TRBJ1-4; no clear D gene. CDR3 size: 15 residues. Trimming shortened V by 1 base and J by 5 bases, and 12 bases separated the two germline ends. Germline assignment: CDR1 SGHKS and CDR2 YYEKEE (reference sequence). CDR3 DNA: TGTGCCAGCAGCTTGACCCCCGGACTAAATGAAAAACTGTTTTTT. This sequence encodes CASSLTPGLNEKLFF.

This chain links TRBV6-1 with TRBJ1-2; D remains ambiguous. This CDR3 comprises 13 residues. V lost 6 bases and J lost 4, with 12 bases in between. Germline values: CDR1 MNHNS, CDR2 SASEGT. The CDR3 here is CASRPGGLYGYTF. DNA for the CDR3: TGTGCCAGCAGACCCGGAGGCCTCTATGGCTACACCTTC.

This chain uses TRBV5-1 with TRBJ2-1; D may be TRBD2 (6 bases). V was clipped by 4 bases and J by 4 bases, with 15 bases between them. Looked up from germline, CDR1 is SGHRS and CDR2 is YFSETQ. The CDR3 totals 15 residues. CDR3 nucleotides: TGCGCCAGCAGCACGACCGGGACTTCTTACAATGAGCAGTTCTTC. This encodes CASSTTGTSYNEQFF.

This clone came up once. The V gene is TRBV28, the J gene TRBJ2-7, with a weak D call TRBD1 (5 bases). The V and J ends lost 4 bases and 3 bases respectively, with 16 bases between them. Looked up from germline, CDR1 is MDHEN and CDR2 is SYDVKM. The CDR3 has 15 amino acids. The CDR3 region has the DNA TGTGCCAGCAGTTACTCGGGCAGGGCCCTCTACGAGCAGTACTTC. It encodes CASSYSGRALYEQYF.

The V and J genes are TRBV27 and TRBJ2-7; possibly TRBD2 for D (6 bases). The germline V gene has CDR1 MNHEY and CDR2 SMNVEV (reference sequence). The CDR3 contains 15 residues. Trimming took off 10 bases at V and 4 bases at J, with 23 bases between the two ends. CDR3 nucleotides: TGTGCCACCTCCCGGGAGCCAGAGGGGTTTTACGAGCAGTACTTC. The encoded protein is CATSREPEGFYEQYF.

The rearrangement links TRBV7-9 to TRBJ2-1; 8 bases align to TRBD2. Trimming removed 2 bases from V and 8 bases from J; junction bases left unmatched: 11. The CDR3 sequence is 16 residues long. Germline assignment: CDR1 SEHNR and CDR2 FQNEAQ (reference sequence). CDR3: CASSLFLSGIGDEQFF. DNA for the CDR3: TGTGCCAGCAGCTTATTCCTTAGCGGGATTGGAGATGAGCAGTTCTTC.

The CDR3 region is CASKPQGRMNTEAFF. In DNA form, the CDR3 reads TGTGCCAGTAAACCCCAGGGGAGGATGAACACTGAAGCTTTCTTT. The chain joins TRBV2 to TRBJ1-1; D may be TRBD1 (6 bases). Germline V gene data show CDR1 as SNHLY and CDR2 as FYNNEI. The V and J ends lost 9 bases and 0 bases respectively, with 17 bases between them. The CDR3 totals 15 residues.

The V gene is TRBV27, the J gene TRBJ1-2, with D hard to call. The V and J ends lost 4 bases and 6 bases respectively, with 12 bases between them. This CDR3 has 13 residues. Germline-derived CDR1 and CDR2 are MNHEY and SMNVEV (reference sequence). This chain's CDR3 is CASSSRLVDGYTF. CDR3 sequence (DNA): TGTGCCAGCAGTTCCAGGTTGGTGGATGGCTACACCTTC.

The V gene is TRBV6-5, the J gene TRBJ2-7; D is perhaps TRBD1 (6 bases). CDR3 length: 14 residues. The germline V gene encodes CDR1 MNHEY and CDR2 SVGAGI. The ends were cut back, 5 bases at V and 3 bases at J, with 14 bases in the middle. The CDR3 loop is CASSQRGQSYEQYF. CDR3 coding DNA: TGTGCCAGCAGTCAGCGAGGACAGAGCTACGAGCAGTACTTC.

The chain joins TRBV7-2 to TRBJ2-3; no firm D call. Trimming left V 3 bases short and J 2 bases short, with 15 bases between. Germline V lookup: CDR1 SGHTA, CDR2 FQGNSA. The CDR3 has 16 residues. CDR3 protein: CASSLLGARYTDTQYF. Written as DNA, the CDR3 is TGTGCCAGCAGCTTGCTTGGAGCGCGATACACAGATACGCAGTATTTT.